This T cell receptor (beta chain) came from a study of neurological immune-mediated disorders. Study as a whole: Among about 34 multiple sclerosis patients, about 31 were relapsing-remitting and 3 were secondary progressive.

Each TCR transcript was tagged with a 10-nucleotide random UMI during 5'RACE. TCRdb reanalysed the 5' RACE reads using MiXCR and keeps one entry per CDR3 protein. The sample contains around 28,000 distinct CDR3 sequences, around 2.5% of which appear only once. The CDR3 loop spans 14 amino acids. From germline, CDR1 is SEHNR and CDR2 FQNEAQ (reference sequence). With 4 bases clipped from V and 2 bases from J, the junction kept 3 bases outside the gene matches. This chain uses TRBV7-9 with TRBJ1-2; 8 bases align to TRBD1. The source material was PBMCs. The TCR originated in a woman aged 50 to 60 with multiple sclerosis. CDR3 region: CASSYGQGNYGYTF. For the CDR3, the DNA is TGTGCCAGCAGCTACGGACAGGGAAACTATGGCTACACCTTC.